The rows below give T cell receptor beta chains drawn from one sample of a study of blood T cell repertoires in COVID-19. Repertoires were generated with immunoSEQ multiplex PCR, while TCRdb's copy carries only in-frame clones and drops some. The sample lists around 13,000 clones; roughly 80% were seen once. The sequencing sample was made of peripheral blood. The origin of the receptors is a man aged 35-49 years with active or convalescent COVID-19. Each CDR3 is given without its conserved first and last residue. D genes are given only for firm matches.

v_gene	d_gene	j_gene	CDR3aa
TRBV7-8	NA	TRBJ2-3	ASEQGSADTQY
TRBV19	NA	TRBJ1-1	ASSISRSLSLGSAEAF
TRBV30	NA	TRBJ1-6	AWSEGGWDNSPLH
TRBV5-5	TRBD1	TRBJ1-4	ASSLGDFTGGSEKLF
TRBV24-1	NA	TRBJ2-1	ATSDLRLGVGDEQF
TRBV6-5	TRBD2	TRBJ2-3	ASRTSGTDTQY
TRBV7-2	NA	TRBJ2-5	ASSLPSREPETQY
TRBV11-3	NA	TRBJ1-6	ASSAGGSAGNNSPLH
TRBV28	NA	TRBJ1-5	ASSLGQFDQPQH
TRBV7-2	TRBD2	TRBJ2-2	ASSGGGLAGRELF
TRBV5-1	NA	TRBJ2-3	ASSPTYSTDTQY